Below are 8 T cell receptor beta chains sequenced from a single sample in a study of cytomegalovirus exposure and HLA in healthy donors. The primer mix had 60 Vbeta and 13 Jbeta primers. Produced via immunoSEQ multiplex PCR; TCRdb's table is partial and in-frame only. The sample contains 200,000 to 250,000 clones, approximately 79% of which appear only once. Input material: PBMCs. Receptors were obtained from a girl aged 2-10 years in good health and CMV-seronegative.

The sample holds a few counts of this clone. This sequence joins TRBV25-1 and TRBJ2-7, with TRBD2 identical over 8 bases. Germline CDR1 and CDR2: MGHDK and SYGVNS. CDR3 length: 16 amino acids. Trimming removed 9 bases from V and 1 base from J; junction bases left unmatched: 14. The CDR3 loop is CARKVGGGGFSYEQYF. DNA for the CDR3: TGTGCCAGAAAAGTTGGGGGCGGGGGGTTTTCCTACGAGCAGTACTTC.

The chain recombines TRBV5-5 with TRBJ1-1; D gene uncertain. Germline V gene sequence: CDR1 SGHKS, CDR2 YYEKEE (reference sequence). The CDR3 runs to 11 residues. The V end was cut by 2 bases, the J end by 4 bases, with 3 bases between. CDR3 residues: CASSFSTEAFF. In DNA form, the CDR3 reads TGTGCCAGCAGCTTTAGCACTGAAGCTTTCTTT. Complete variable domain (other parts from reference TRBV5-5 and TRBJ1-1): DAGVTQSPTHLIKTRGQQVTLRCSPISGHKSVSWYQQVLGQGPQFIFQYYEKEERGRGNFPDRFSARQFPNYSSELNVNALLLGDSALYLCASSFSTEAFFGQGTRLTVV.

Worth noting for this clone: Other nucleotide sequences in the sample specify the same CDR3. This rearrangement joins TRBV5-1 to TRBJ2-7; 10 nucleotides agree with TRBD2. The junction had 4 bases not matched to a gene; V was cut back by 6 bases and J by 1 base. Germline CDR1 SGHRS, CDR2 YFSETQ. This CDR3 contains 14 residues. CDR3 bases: TGCGCCAGCACCTTAGCGGGGGGATCCTACGAGCAGTACTTC. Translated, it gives CASTLAGGSYEQYF.

The CDR3 here is CASSLTPQETQYF. The CDR3 region has the DNA TGCGCCAGCAGCCTGACACCTCAAGAGACCCAGTACTTC. V is TRBV4-1 and J is TRBJ2-5; no clear D gene. The V gene's germline CDR1 is MGHRA and CDR2 YSYEKL. V lost 4 bases to trimming and J lost 2 bases, with 8 bases between them. The CDR3 contains 13 residues.

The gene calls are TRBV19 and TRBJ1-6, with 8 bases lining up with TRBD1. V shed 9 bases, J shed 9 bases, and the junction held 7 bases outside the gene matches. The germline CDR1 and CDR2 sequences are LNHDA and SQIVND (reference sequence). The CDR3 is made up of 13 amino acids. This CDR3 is CASRTGSSSPLHF. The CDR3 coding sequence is TGTGCCAGCCGGACAGGGTCGAGTTCACCCCTCCACTTT. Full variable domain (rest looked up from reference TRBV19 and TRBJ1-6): DGGITQSPKYLFRKEGQNVTLSCEQNLNHDAMYWYRQDPGQGLRLIYYSQIVNDFQKGDIAEGYSVSREKKESFPLTVTSAQKNPTAFYLCASRTGSSSPLHFGNGTRLTVT.

CDR3 in DNA: TGCGCCAGCAGCTTGTCGGGCACCGGGGAGCTGTTTTTT. This sequence encodes CASSLSGTGELFF. The chain combines TRBV5-1 with TRBJ2-2; no reliable D call. CDR1 and CDR2 (germline): SGHRS, YFSETQ. Trimming took off 1 base at V and 4 bases at J, with 5 bases between the two ends. The CDR3 is 13 residues long.

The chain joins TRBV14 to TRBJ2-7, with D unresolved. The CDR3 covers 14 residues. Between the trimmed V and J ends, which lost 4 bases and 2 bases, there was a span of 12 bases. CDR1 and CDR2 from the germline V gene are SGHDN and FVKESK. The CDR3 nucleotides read TGTGCCAGCAGCCTCCAATGGCCCACCTACGAGCAGTACTTC. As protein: CASSLQWPTYEQYF.

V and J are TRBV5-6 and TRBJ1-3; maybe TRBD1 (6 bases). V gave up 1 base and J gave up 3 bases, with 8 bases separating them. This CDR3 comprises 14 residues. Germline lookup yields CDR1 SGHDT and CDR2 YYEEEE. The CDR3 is CASSLTGYGNTIYF. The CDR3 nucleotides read TGTGCCAGCAGCTTGACAGGGTATGGAAACACCATATATTTT.